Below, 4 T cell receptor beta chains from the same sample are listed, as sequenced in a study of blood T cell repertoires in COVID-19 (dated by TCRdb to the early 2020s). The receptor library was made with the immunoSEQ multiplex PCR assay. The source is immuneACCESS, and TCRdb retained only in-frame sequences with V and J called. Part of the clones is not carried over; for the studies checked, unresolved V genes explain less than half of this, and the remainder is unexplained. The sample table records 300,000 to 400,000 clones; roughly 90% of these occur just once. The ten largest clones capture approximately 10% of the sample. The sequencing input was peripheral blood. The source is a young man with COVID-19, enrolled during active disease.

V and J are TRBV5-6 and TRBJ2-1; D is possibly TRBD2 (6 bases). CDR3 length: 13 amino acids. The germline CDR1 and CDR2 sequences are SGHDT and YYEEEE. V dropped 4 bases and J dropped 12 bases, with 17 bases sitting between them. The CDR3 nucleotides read TGTGCCAGCAGCCGATCGGAGGGTCGGGGGCAGTTCTTC. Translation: CASSRSEGRGQFF.

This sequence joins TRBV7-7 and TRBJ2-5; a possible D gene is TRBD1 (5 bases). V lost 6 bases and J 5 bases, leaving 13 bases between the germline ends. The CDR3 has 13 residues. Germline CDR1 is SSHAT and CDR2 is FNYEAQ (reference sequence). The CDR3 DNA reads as TGTGCCAGCAGTCGGCAGGGAAGGGAGACCCAGTACTTC. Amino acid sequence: CASSRQGRETQYF.

CDR3 region: CASRPLGQETQYF. CDR3 sequence (DNA): TGTGCCAGCAGGCCACTAGGCCAAGAGACCCAGTACTTC. J is TRBJ2-5 and V is TRBV12-3 or TRBV12-4; TRBD2 is a possible D gene (5 bases). This CDR3 comprises 13 residues. Trimming left V 6 bases short and J 1 base short, with 9 bases between.

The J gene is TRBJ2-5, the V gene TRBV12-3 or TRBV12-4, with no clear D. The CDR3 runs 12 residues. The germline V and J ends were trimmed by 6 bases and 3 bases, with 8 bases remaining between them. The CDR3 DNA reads TGTGCCAGCAGCTATTTGGAAGAGACCCAGTACTTC. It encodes CASSYLEETQYF.